The 28 T cell receptor beta chains below were found in one sample sequenced in a study of CD4+ T cells in melanoma. Sequencing used immunoSEQ multiplex PCR; TCRdb keeps in-frame clones, though not all of them. The sample includes more than 110,000 clones, nearly 95% of them seen just once. These receptors were taken from a human donor with melanoma.

This chain links TRBV5-6 with TRBJ2-5, with TRBD1 identical over 8 bases. The germline V gene encodes CDR1 SGHDT and CDR2 YYEEEE. CDR3 length: 16 amino acids. J gave up 5 bases and V 4 bases, and 13 bases lay outside the gene matches. The CDR3 region is CASSGMQGAWGETQYF. The CDR3 DNA sequence: TGTGCCAGCAGCGGGATGCAGGGGGCCTGGGGGGAGACCCAGTACTTC.

The rearrangement links TRBV5-8 to TRBJ2-1; D perhaps matches TRBD1 (6 bases). The length of the CDR3 is 15 residues. V gave up 2 bases and J gave up 1 base, with 10 bases separating them. Germline CDR1 SGHTS, CDR2 YDEGEE. CDR3 sequence reads: CASSLQGASYNEQFF. As DNA, the CDR3 is TGTGCCAGCAGCTTACAGGGTGCGTCCTACAATGAGCAGTTCTTC.

The chain links TRBV28 to TRBJ2-2; the D call may be TRBD1 or TRBD2 (5 bases each). The V end was cut by 5 bases, the J end by 8 bases, with 21 bases between. The germline V gene encodes CDR1 MDHEN and CDR2 SYDVKM. CDR3 length: 16 residues. The CDR3, as DNA: TGTGCCAGCAGTCAGACCGGGGCCCTCATGGGAGGGGAGCTGTTTTTT. Its protein product is CASSQTGALMGGELFF.

The chain joins TRBV2 to TRBJ1-4; D ambiguous. Trimming shortened V by 4 bases and J by 8 bases, and 17 bases separated the two germline ends. Germline CDR1 is SNHLY and CDR2 is FYNNEI. The CDR3 has 15 residues. The CDR3 DNA reads TGTGCCAGCAGTGGGGCCGACAATCCTTCCGAAAAACTGTTTTTT. Protein product: CASSGADNPSEKLFF.

The V and J genes are TRBV10-3 and TRBJ2-2, with D perhaps given as TRBD1 or TRBD2 (6 bases each). V lost 2 bases and J 1 base, leaving 8 bases between the germline ends. CDR1 ENHRY and CDR2 SYGVKD come from the germline V gene. This CDR3 comprises 15 residues. The CDR3 region has the DNA TGTGCCATCAGTGAGGGGGGGCTGAACACCGGGGAGCTGTTTTTT. This translates into CAISEGGLNTGELFF.

The chain joins TRBV7-8 to TRBJ1-5; D is uncertain. Looked up from germline, CDR1 is SGHVS and CDR2 is FQNEAQ. V gave up 6 bases and J gave up 7 bases, with 16 bases separating them. The CDR3 sequence is 14 residues long. CDR3 sequence: CASSKVGLGQPQHF. The CDR3 nucleotides are TGTGCCAGCAGTAAAGTGGGATTAGGGCAGCCCCAGCATTTT. Using reference TRBV7-8 and TRBJ1-5 for the parts outside the CDR3, the full variable domain is GAGVSQSPRYKVAKRGQDVALRCDPISGHVSLFWYQQALGQGPEFLTYFQNEAQLDKSGLPSDRFFAERPEGSVSTLKIQRTQQEDSAVYLCASSKVGLGQPQHFGDGTRLSIL.

The chain carries TRBV7-2 and TRBJ2-7, with D unclear. CDR3 size: 17 residues. Trimming cost V 1 base and J 0 bases, with 16 bases left between them. CDR1 and CDR2 from the germline V gene are SGHTA and FQGNSA. CDR3 in DNA: TGTGCCAGCAGCTTAGTGGGTACATCGCTGACCTCCTACGAGCAGTACTTC. This encodes CASSLVGTSLTSYEQYF. Full variable domain (rest looked up from reference TRBV7-2 and TRBJ2-7): GAGVSQSPSNKVTEKGKDVELRCDPISGHTALYWYRQSLGQGLEFLIYFQGNSAPDKSGLPSDRFSAERTGGSVSTLTIQRTQQEDSAVYLCASSLVGTSLTSYEQYFGPGTRLTVT.

The J gene is TRBJ1-1, the V gene TRBV23-1; D gene unclear. TRBV23-1 is known as an ORF, though its function is uncertain. V was cut by 4 bases and J by 5 bases, with 17 bases left in between. The CDR3 sequence is 15 residues long. The CDR3 DNA is TGCGCCAGCAGTCCAAGGTCCTCCTGGAAGACTGAAGCTTTCTTT. Translating it yields CASSPRSSWKTEAFF.

About this clone: The same CDR3 is also encoded by other DNA sequences in this sample. The rearrangement uses TRBV5-6 and TRBJ2-3; D may be TRBD1 or TRBD2 (5 bases each). The V end lost 0 bases, the J end lost 3 bases, and 11 bases lay between the germline ends. The CDR3 length is 15 residues. Germline V CDR1 and CDR2: SGHDT, YYEEEE. CDR3 protein: CASSLAGRATDTQYF. The DNA for the CDR3 is TGTGCCAGCAGCTTGGCGGGGCGAGCGACAGATACGCAGTATTTT.

V gene TRBV5-6 combines with J gene TRBJ1-5, with D possibly being TRBD1 (5 bases). Germline lookup yields CDR1 SGHDT and CDR2 YYEEEE. With 2 bases removed from V and 3 bases from J, the gap between germline ends came to 9 bases. This CDR3 region has 14 residues. The CDR3 region has the DNA TGTGCCAGCAGCTTCGGGGGGAACAATCAGCCCCAGCATTTT. This gives the protein CASSFGGNNQPQHF.

The V call is TRBV30, the J call TRBJ1-6; a possible D gene is TRBD1 (5 bases). Looked up from germline, CDR1 is GTSNPN and CDR2 is SVGIG (reference sequence). The CDR3 runs to 13 residues. Trimming pared 4 bases from V and 7 bases from J, leaving 11 bases between. CDR3 sequence: CAWNRGGNSPLHF. The CDR3 DNA reads TGTGCCTGGAATAGGGGAGGAAATTCACCCCTCCACTTT.

This clone was observed a single time. V is TRBV7-8 and J is TRBJ1-1; D is possibly TRBD1 (6 bases). From germline, CDR1 is SGHVS and CDR2 FQNEAQ. V shed 5 bases and J shed 4 bases, with 17 bases lying between them. CDR3 length equals 15 residues. This CDR3 reads CASSPRQGGSTEAFF. CDR3 DNA: TGTGCCAGCAGCCCGAGACAAGGGGGGTCCACTGAAGCTTTCTTT.

This rearrangement joins TRBV5-1 to TRBJ2-3; 8 positions agree with TRBD1. The CDR3 length is 14 residues. Trimming removed 5 bases from V and 3 bases from J; junction bases left unmatched: 5. Germline CDR1 is SGHRS and CDR2 is YFSETQ. This chain's CDR3 is CASSFDRGTDTQYF. The CDR3 bases are TGCGCCAGCAGTTTCGACAGGGGAACAGATACGCAGTATTTT. The full variable domain, with the rest looked up from reference TRBV5-1 and TRBJ2-3, is KAGVTQTPRYLIKTRGQQVTLSCSPISGHRSVSWYQQTPGQGLQFLFEYFSETQRNKGNFPGRFSGRQFSNSRSEMNVSTLELGDSALYLCASSFDRGTDTQYFGPGTRLTVL.

This clone was counted between two and nine times. This chain uses TRBV20-1 with TRBJ2-2; no definite D call. V lost 3 bases and J 6 bases, leaving 5 bases between the germline ends. CDR1 DFQATT and CDR2 SNEGSKA come from the germline V gene (reference sequence). The CDR3 contains 11 residues. This chain's CDR3 is CSASKAGELFF. The CDR3 coding sequence is TGCAGTGCTAGTAAAGCCGGGGAGCTGTTTTTT.

The chain carries TRBV18 and TRBJ1-1; TRBD1 might be the D (6 bases). The V end was cut by 3 bases, the J end by 11 bases, with 16 bases between. Germline values: CDR1 KGHSH, CDR2 LQKENI. The CDR3 consists of 13 residues. In DNA form, the CDR3 reads TGTGCCAGCTCACCGACTGACAGGTCTGCTGCTTTCTTT. This codes for CASSPTDRSAAFF.

This chain connects TRBV30 to TRBJ1-3; D ambiguous. The CDR3 covers 12 residues. V dropped 5 bases and J dropped 4 bases, with 9 bases sitting between them. Germline V gene sequence: CDR1 GTSNPN, CDR2 SVGIG (reference sequence). The DNA for the CDR3 is TGTGCCTGGGGAATAGGCGGAAACACCATATATTTT. It specifies CAWGIGGNTIYF.

V usage is TRBV4-1 and J usage is TRBJ1-5; D unresolved. The CDR3 is made up of 13 amino acids. V dropped 8 bases and J dropped 5 bases, with 13 bases sitting between them. Germline-derived CDR1 and CDR2 are MGHRA and YSYEKL. In DNA, the CDR3 is TGCGCCAGCGGATATGGCCCGGATCAGCCCCAGCATTTT. This translates into CASGYGPDQPQHF.

V gene TRBV28 combines with J gene TRBJ1-1, with a possible D match to TRBD1 (5 bases). There are 10 residues in the CDR3. Germline values: CDR1 MDHEN, CDR2 SYDVKM. Trimming cost V 7 bases and J 5 bases, with 5 bases left between them. In nucleotides, the CDR3 is TGTGCCAGCAAGGGGACTGAAGCTTTCTTT. Translating it yields CASKGTEAFF. Variable domain in full (rest from reference TRBV28 and TRBJ1-1): DVKVTQSSRYLVKRTGEKVFLECVQDMDHENMFWYRQDPGLGLRLIYFSYDVKMKEKGDIPEGYSVSREKKERFSLILESASTNQTSMYLCASKGTEAFFGQGTRLTVV.

This chain joins TRBV27 and TRBJ1-1; tentatively, D is TRBD1 (5 bases). V was shortened by 4 bases and J by 5 bases, with 14 bases between the two germline ends. The CDR3 spans 14 residues. Per the germline V gene, CDR1 is MNHEY and CDR2 is SMNVEV (reference sequence). DNA for the CDR3: TGTGCCAGCAGTTGGGTCGGGGGGTTAACTGAAGCTTTCTTT. Translating it yields CASSWVGGLTEAFF.

This chain links TRBV5-6 with TRBJ1-1, with TRBD1 as a possible D gene (5 bases). Looked up from germline, CDR1 is SGHDT and CDR2 is YYEEEE. Trimming removed 0 bases at V and 3 bases at J, with 9 bases between. The CDR3 runs 14 residues. The CDR3 DNA reads TGTGCCAGCAGCTTGGGTATGGGGGACACTGAAGCTTTCTTT. Its protein is CASSLGMGDTEAFF.

The count of this clone is one. The rearrangement links TRBV4-2 to TRBJ2-5, with 9 bases identical to TRBD2. Losses at the gene ends were 4 bases for V and 1 base for J; bases not matched to a gene: 7. The length of the CDR3 is 16 residues. The germline V gene has CDR1 LGHNA and CDR2 YNFKEQ. As DNA, the CDR3 is TGTGCCAGCAGCCCAAACCGGCGGGGGGGCCAAGAGACCCAGTACTTC. This gives the protein CASSPNRRGGQETQYF.

Details on this clone: The identical CDR3 is also encoded by other nucleotide sequences in the sample. This chain joins TRBV5-1 and TRBJ2-5; TRBD1 or TRBD2 may be the D gene (5 bases each). CDR3 size: 13 residues. Looked up from germline, CDR1 is SGHRS and CDR2 is YFSETQ. V dropped 4 bases and J dropped 3 bases, with 10 bases sitting between them. The CDR3 coding sequence is TGCGCCAGCAGCCTAGGGACGGAAGAGACCCAGTACTTC. Its translation: CASSLGTEETQYF. The whole variable domain, filled in from reference TRBV5-1 and TRBJ2-5, reads KAGVTQTPRYLIKTRGQQVTLSCSPISGHRSVSWYQQTPGQGLQFLFEYFSETQRNKGNFPGRFSGRQFSNSRSEMNVSTLELGDSALYLCASSLGTEETQYFGPGTRLLVL.

The chain links TRBV30 to TRBJ1-5; D is unresolved. V was shortened by 2 bases and J by 4 bases, with 18 bases between the two germline ends. The CDR3 has 16 residues. Germline lookup yields CDR1 GTSNPN and CDR2 SVGIG (reference sequence). Here the CDR3 reads CAWSISGASVNQPQHF. DNA of the CDR3: TGTGCCTGGAGTATCTCGGGCGCAAGCGTAAATCAGCCCCAGCATTTT.

This clone has a single count. The rearrangement joins TRBV13 to TRBJ2-7; no firm D call. The CDR3 is 11 amino acids. Germline V gene data show CDR1 as PRHDT and CDR2 as FYEKMQ (reference sequence). The ends were cut back, 1 base at V and 6 bases at J, with 4 bases in the middle. CDR3 residues: CASSLESEQYF. The CDR3 DNA reads as TGTGCCAGCAGCTTAGAATCCGAGCAGTACTTC.

The chain couples TRBV27 to TRBJ1-2; weak D call: TRBD1 (5 bases). The CDR3 has 14 amino acids. Germline loops: CDR1 MNHEY, CDR2 SMNVEV (reference sequence). V lost 4 bases and J 7 bases, leaving 16 bases between the germline ends. In DNA, the CDR3 is TGTGCCAGCAGTTACCAAATTCGGGGCTTTGGCTACACCTTC. This codes for CASSYQIRGFGYTF.

The V and J genes are TRBV15 and TRBJ1-3; 10 nucleotides agree with TRBD1. CDR1 is LNHNV, CDR2 YYDKDF, per germline (reference sequence). The V and J ends lost 0 bases and 0 bases, in that order; junction bases with no gene match: 2. The CDR3 spans 17 residues. The CDR3: CATSRDGQGVSGNTIYF. CDR3 coding DNA: TGTGCCACCAGCAGAGATGGACAGGGGGTCTCTGGAAACACCATATATTTT.

The chain is built from TRBV6-1 and TRBJ2-1, with TRBD1 matching over 7 bases. Germline V gives CDR1 MNHNS, CDR2 SASEGT. The ends lost 5 bases at V and 4 bases at J; junction bases unmatched: 5. This CDR3 has 14 residues. In DNA form, the CDR3 reads TGTGCCAGCAGTCGACAGGGATTTTACAATGAGCAGTTCTTC. Its translation: CASSRQGFYNEQFF.

J is TRBJ1-1 and V is TRBV7-3; D might be TRBD1 (5 bases). Germline values: CDR1 SGHTA, CDR2 FQGTGA. The V gene lost 5 bases and the J gene lost 4 bases, with 17 bases spanning the gap. CDR3 length equals 15 residues. The CDR3 coding sequence is TGTGCCAGCAGCGCCGTGGGGGGGGGATTCACTGAAGCTTTCTTT. Residues: CASSAVGGGFTEAFF.